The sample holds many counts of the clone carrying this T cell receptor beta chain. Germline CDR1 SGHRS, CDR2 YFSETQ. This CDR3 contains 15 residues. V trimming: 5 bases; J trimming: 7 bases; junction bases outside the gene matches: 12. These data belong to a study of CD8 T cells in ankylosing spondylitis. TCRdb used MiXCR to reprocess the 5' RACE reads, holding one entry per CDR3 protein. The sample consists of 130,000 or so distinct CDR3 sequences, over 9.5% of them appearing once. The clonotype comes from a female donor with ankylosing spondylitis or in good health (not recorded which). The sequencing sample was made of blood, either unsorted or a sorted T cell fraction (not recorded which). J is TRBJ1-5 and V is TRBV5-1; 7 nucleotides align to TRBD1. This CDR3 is CASSPEGGGGQPQHF. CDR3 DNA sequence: TGCGCCAGCAGTCCTGAAGGGGGCGGTGGGCAGCCCCAGCATTTT.